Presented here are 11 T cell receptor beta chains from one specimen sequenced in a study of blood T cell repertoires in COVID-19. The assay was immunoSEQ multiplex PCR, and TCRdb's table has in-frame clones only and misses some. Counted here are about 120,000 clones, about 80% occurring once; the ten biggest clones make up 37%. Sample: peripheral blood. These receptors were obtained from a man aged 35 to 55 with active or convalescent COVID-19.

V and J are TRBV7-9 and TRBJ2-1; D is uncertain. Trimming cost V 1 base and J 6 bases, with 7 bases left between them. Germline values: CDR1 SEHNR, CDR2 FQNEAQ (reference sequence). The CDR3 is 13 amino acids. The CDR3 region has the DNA TGTGCCAGCAGCTTAGGAGAATTCAATGAGCAGTTCTTC. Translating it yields CASSLGEFNEQFF.

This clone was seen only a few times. The CDR3 protein is CASSHSWAEQYF. In DNA, the CDR3 is TGCGCCAGCAGCCACTCTTGGGCCGAGCAGTACTTC. The V and J genes are TRBV4-1 and TRBJ2-7, with unresolved D. Trimming pared 3 bases from V and 6 bases from J, leaving 9 bases between. Germline V lookup: CDR1 MGHRA, CDR2 YSYEKL. The CDR3 has 12 residues.

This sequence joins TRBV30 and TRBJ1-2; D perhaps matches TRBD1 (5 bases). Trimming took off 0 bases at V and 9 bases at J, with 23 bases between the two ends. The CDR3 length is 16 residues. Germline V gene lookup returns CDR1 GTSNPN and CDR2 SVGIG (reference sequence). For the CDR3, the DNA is TGTGCCTGGAGTGTACGGGTCAGGACAACCCTGGAGAGCTACACCTTC. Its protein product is CAWSVRVRTTLESYTF.

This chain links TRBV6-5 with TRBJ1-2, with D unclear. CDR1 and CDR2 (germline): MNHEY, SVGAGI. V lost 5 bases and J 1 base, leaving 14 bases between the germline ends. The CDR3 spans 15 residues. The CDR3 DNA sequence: TGTGCCAGCAGTCCATGGAGGGTTGATAACTATGGCTACACCTTC. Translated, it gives CASSPWRVDNYGYTF.

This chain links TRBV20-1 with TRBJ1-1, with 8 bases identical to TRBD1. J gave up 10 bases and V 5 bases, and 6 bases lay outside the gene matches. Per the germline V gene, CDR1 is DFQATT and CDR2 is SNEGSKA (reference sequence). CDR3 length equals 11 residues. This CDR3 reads CSAQGDRPAFF. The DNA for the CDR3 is TGCAGTGCTCAGGGGGACAGGCCAGCTTTCTTT.

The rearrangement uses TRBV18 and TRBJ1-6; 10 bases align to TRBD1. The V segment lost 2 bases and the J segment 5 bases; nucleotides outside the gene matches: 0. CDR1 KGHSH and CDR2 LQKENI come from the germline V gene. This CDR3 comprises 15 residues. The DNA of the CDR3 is TGTGCCAGCTCACCAGGACAGGGGGATAATTCACCCCTCCACTTT. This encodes CASSPGQGDNSPLHF.

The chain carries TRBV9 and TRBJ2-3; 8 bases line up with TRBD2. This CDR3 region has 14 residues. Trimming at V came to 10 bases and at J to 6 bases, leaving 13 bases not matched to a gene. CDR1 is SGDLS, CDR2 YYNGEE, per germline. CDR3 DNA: TGTGCCTCCGCAGCGGGGGCGAACCCTGATACGCAGTATTTT. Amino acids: CASAAGANPDTQYF.

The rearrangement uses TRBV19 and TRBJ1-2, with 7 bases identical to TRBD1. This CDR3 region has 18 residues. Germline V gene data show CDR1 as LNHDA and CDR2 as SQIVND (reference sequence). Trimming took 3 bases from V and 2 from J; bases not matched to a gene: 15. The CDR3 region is CASSIGGPGQRFNYGYTF. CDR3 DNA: TGTGCCAGTAGTATTGGGGGTCCGGGACAGCGTTTCAACTATGGCTACACCTTC.

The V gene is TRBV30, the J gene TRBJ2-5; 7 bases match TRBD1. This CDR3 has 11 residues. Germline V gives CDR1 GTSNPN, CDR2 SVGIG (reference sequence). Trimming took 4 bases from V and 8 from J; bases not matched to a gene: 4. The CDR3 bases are TGTGCCTGGAACACAGGGGCTACCCAGTACTTC. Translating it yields CAWNTGATQYF.

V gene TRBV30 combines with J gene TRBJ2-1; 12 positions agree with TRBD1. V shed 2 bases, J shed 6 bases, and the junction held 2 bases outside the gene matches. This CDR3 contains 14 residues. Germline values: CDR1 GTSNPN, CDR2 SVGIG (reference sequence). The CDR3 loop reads CAWSRDRGLNEQFF. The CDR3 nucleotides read TGTGCCTGGAGTCGGGACAGGGGGCTCAATGAGCAGTTCTTC.

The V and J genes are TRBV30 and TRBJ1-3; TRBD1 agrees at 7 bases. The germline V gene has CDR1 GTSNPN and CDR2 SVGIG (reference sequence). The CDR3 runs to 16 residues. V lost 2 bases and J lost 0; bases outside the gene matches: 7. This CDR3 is CAWSLQGSGSGNTIYF. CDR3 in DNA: TGTGCCTGGAGTTTACAGGGGAGCGGCTCTGGAAACACCATATATTTT.